What follows are 6 T cell receptor beta chains derived from one specimen sequenced in a study of T cell responses to AZD1222 COVID-19 vaccine. The data were produced by immunoSEQ multiplex PCR, yet TCRdb's version contains in-frame clones alone and is incomplete. The profile shows some 120,000 clones, approximately 94% of them singletons. The sequencing here drew on peripheral blood, taken on day 0 of AZD1222 vaccination. These TCRs come from an adult in good health.

V usage is TRBV7-9 and J usage is TRBJ2-7; perhaps TRBD2 as D (6 bases). Germline lookup yields CDR1 SEHNR and CDR2 FQNEAQ (reference sequence). Trimming pared 1 base from V and 5 bases from J, leaving 9 bases between. The CDR3 is made up of 13 amino acids. Here the CDR3 reads CASSLELANEQYF. CDR3 in DNA: TGTGCCAGCAGCTTAGAGCTAGCGAACGAGCAGTACTTC.

The rearrangement links TRBV5-1 to TRBJ2-2; 11 positions match TRBD2. There are 15 residues in the CDR3. CDR1 SGHRS and CDR2 YFSETQ come from the germline V gene. Trimming took 4 bases from V and 5 from J; bases not matched to a gene: 4. For the CDR3, the DNA is TGCGCCAGCAGCAGGGGACTAGCGGTGACCGGGGAGCTGTTTTTT. The encoded protein is CASSRGLAVTGELFF.

This chain uses TRBV29-1 with TRBJ1-3, with a possible D match to TRBD1 (5 bases). This CDR3 is built from 12 residues. V lost 7 bases to trimming and J lost 4 bases, with 11 bases between them. Germline CDR1 reads SQVTM; CDR2 reads ANQGSEA. Here the CDR3 reads CSAQAGGNTIYF. CDR3 coding DNA: TGCAGCGCACAGGCAGGGGGAAACACCATATATTTT.

This chain uses TRBV2 with TRBJ1-1; 9 positions match TRBD1. The V gene end was trimmed by 5 bases and the J gene end by 7 bases; junction bases not matched to a gene: 8. The CDR3 loop spans 14 amino acids. CDR1 and CDR2 from the germline V gene are SNHLY and FYNNEI. The chain's CDR3 is CASSTTGGGSEAFF. The CDR3 DNA reads TGTGCCAGCAGTACCACAGGGGGCGGCAGTGAAGCTTTCTTT.

This clone appeared once. The rearrangement links TRBV6-5 to TRBJ1-2, with 8 bases fitting TRBD1. This CDR3 is built from 15 residues. CDR1 and CDR2 (germline): MNHEY, SVGAGI. J lost 5 bases, V lost 4 bases, and 9 bases had no gene match. The CDR3 is CASSSRGPRGYGYTF. For the CDR3, the DNA is TGTGCCAGCAGTTCCAGGGGGCCCCGGGGGTATGGCTACACCTTC.

This chain uses TRBV20-1 with TRBJ1-5, with a weak D call TRBD1 (5 bases). CDR3 size: 15 residues. Trimming cost V 6 bases and J 2 bases, with 17 bases left between them. Germline lookup yields CDR1 DFQATT and CDR2 SNEGSKA (reference sequence). The DNA for the CDR3 is TGCAGTGCGAGTACCTCGGGACGGGGCAATCAGCCCCAGCATTTT. Its protein is CSASTSGRGNQPQHF.